Sequencing of this T cell receptor beta chain was carried out in a study of cytomegalovirus exposure and HLA in healthy donors. Study outcomes and limitations: Prediction of most subjects' HLA-A and HLA-B alleles by TCR beta sequences was reportedly accurate. In vitro checks showed that three CMV-associated chains really do target CMV antigens. For most TCR beta V segments, an earlier analysis put the productive rate at about 87% or about 30% of the time.

CDR3 length: 15 amino acids. V shed 2 bases and J shed 5 bases, with 15 bases lying between them. The germline CDR1 and CDR2 sequences are KGHSH and LQKENI. Regarding this clone: The antigen is unknown.

Primers for the PCR totalled 60 Vbeta and 13 Jbeta. In the authors' workflow: In a later analysis, some 10 million of around 75 million unique beta chains occurred in at least two donors. Here immunoSEQ multiplex PCR was the method, and the copy in TCRdb shows in-frame clones only, minus some. Clonal size and the V and J genes are those of that table, whereas D and trimming came from the DNA. The data show 55,000 to 75,000 clones, almost 70% seen once. The rearrangement uses TRBV18 and TRBJ2-5; possible D gene TRBD2, 6 bases. This receptor was obtained from a man in his forties in good health and CMV-seropositive. The sequenced sample was PBMCs. As DNA, the CDR3 is TGTGCCAGCTCACCAGGAGGGCCGGTCCCCGAGACCCAGTACTTC. Protein product: CASSPGGPVPETQYF.